The 13 T cell receptor beta chains listed next were all sequenced from one sample in a study of cytomegalovirus exposure and HLA in healthy donors. The PCR made use of 60 Vbeta and 13 Jbeta primers. Profiled with immunoSEQ multiplex PCR; TCRdb holds only in-frame clones, not every one. This table holds roughly 190,000 clones, 60% to 80% found once. Sequenced: PBMCs. The source is a middle-aged man in good health and CMV-seronegative.

The chain has TRBV11-3 and TRBJ2-1, with 7 bases fitting TRBD2. Germline CDR1 and CDR2: SGHNT and YENEEA. The V segment lost 11 bases and the J segment 4 bases; nucleotides outside the gene matches: 14. This CDR3 spans 15 amino acids. The chain's CDR3 is CAGPGLADLYNEQFF. CDR3 DNA sequence: TGTGCCGGGCCAGGGCTAGCGGACCTTTACAATGAGCAGTTCTTC.

V usage is TRBV6-1 and J usage is TRBJ1-2, with a weak D call TRBD1 (6 bases). V lost 8 bases and J lost 5, with 18 bases in between. In germline, CDR1 is MNHNS, CDR2 SASEGT. The CDR3 has 14 amino acids. This chain's CDR3 is CASQGRGASYGYTF. The CDR3 DNA sequence: TGTGCCAGCCAAGGACGGGGGGCGAGTTATGGCTACACCTTC.

V usage is TRBV11-1 and J usage is TRBJ2-1; 9 bases map to TRBD2. Germline V gives CDR1 SGHAT, CDR2 FQDESV (reference sequence). The junction had 4 bases not matched to a gene; V was cut back by 2 bases and J by 5 bases. This CDR3 is 15 amino acids long. CDR3 region: CASSLRPSGDNEQFF. CDR3 sequence (DNA): TGTGCCAGCAGCTTAAGGCCTAGCGGGGACAATGAGCAGTTCTTC.

The chain links TRBV7-6 to TRBJ2-5; perhaps TRBD2 as D (6 bases). Germline values: CDR1 SGHVS, CDR2 FNYEAQ. The CDR3 runs to 14 residues. With 1 base removed from V and 1 base from J, the gap between germline ends came to 7 bases. CDR3 in amino acids: CASSLVSGQETQYF. The CDR3 bases are TGTGCCAGCAGCTTAGTTAGCGGCCAAGAGACCCAGTACTTC.

The gene calls are TRBV2 and TRBJ2-1, with 12 positions matching TRBD2. V lost 5 bases and J lost 7; bases outside the gene matches: 6. CDR3 length equals 15 residues. CDR1 and CDR2 from the germline V gene are SNHLY and FYNNEI. CDR3 nucleotide sequence: TGTGCCAGCAGTCCATCTAGCGGGGGGGCGAATGAGCAGTTCTTC. Translated: CASSPSSGGANEQFF.

This clone was observed a handful of times. The genes are TRBV14 and TRBJ2-4, with D possibly being TRBD2 (6 bases). Germline CDR1 SGHDN, CDR2 FVKESK. The CDR3 runs to 16 residues. The ends were cut back, 4 bases at V and 1 base at J, with 14 bases in the middle. This CDR3 reads CASSRGILGAKNIQYF. The CDR3 nucleotides are TGTGCCAGCAGCCGCGGGATCTTAGGGGCCAAAAACATTCAGTACTTC.

This clone appeared a few times. Distinct nucleotide sequences in the sample also encode this CDR3. The rearrangement uses TRBV2 and TRBJ2-1; 12 bases fit TRBD2. V trimming: 6 bases; J trimming: 4 bases; junction bases outside the gene matches: 1. From germline, CDR1 is SNHLY and CDR2 FYNNEI. The CDR3 runs to 14 residues. In nucleotides, the CDR3 is TGTGCCAGCAGAGGACTAGCGGGGTACAATGAGCAGTTCTTC. Translation: CASRGLAGYNEQFF.

The chain uses TRBV9 and TRBJ2-1, with 11 bases fitting TRBD2. J gave up 4 bases and V 4 bases, and 4 bases lay outside the gene matches. The germline V gene has CDR1 SGDLS and CDR2 YYNGEE. The CDR3 contains 15 residues. In DNA form, the CDR3 reads TGTGCCAGCAGCCCTCGACTAGCGGGGTACAATGAGCAGTTCTTC. Protein: CASSPRLAGYNEQFF.

CDR3 bases: TGTGCCAGCAGGAGCAAGACAGGGGAATACTACGAGCAGTACTTC. Translated: CASRSKTGEYYEQYF. This chain uses TRBV7-8 with TRBJ2-7; 8 bases match TRBD1. V was pared by 6 bases and J by 3 bases, with 10 bases of the junction left unmatched. Germline CDR1 and CDR2: SGHVS and FQNEAQ. This CDR3 is 15 amino acids long.

The chain joins TRBV18 to TRBJ2-7; D is perhaps TRBD2 (6 bases). The CDR3 totals 17 residues. Per the germline V gene, CDR1 is KGHSH and CDR2 is LQKENI. Trimming shortened V by 2 bases and J by 1 base, and 18 bases separated the two germline ends. The CDR3 DNA is TGTGCCAGCTCACCAAACCCCACAGGACGGGGGTCCTACGAGCAGTACTTC. Protein: CASSPNPTGRGSYEQYF.

The chain employs TRBV11-3 and TRBJ2-1, with D maybe TRBD2 (5 bases). This CDR3 has 15 residues. Trimming stripped 1 base from V and 1 base from J, with 8 bases between. CDR1 is SGHNT and CDR2 is YENEEA in the germline V gene. This CDR3 reads CASSLGRGSYNEQFF. The CDR3, as DNA: TGTGCCAGCAGCTTAGGCCGGGGTTCCTACAATGAGCAGTTCTTC.

This clone has just a few counts. The chain is built from TRBV11-2 and TRBJ2-5, with 14 bases that match TRBD2. The V segment lost 5 bases and the J segment 5 bases; nucleotides outside the gene matches: 10. Germline CDR1 is SGHAT and CDR2 is FQNNGV. The CDR3 covers 17 residues. The CDR3 loop is CASSLTGTSGRWETQYF. CDR3 DNA sequence: TGTGCCAGCAGCCTAACCGGGACTAGCGGGAGATGGGAGACCCAGTACTTC.

Concerning this clone itself: A read error may produce the germline difference seen at one junction end. This chain links TRBV7-7 with TRBJ2-5, with D perhaps TRBD2 (7 bases). Germline lookup yields CDR1 SSHAT and CDR2 FNYEAQ (reference sequence). The CDR3 is 14 amino acids. The CDR3 spells CASSLGGVRETQYF. DNA of the CDR3: TGTGCTAGCAGCTTAGGGGGGGTTCGGGAGACCCAGTACTTC.